The next 14 T cell receptor beta chains were all read from a single sample in a study of cytomegalovirus exposure and HLA in healthy donors (dated by TCRdb to between 2016 and 2019). The library was obtained by the immunoSEQ multiplex PCR assay. A mixture of 60 forward primers for TCR Vbeta segments and 13 reverse primers for TCR Jbeta segments was used in the multiplex PCR. As stored in TCRdb, this immuneACCESS dataset retains in-frame rearrangements with V and J assigned. A fraction of the clones does not appear; measured against another copy, unresolved V genes explain less than half of the discrepancy, and the remainder lacks a known reason. Here the sample has approximately 44,000 clones; 81% occur a single time. The leading ten clones occupy approximately 2.6% of the sample. Sequencing input: PBMCs. The receptors originated from a man in his fifties in good health and CMV-seronegative.

This chain connects TRBV7-3 to TRBJ2-7, with a tentative D call TRBD2 (6 bases). The germline V and J ends were trimmed by 3 bases and 6 bases, with 12 bases remaining between them. The CDR3 runs 13 residues. CDR1 and CDR2 from the germline V gene are SGHTA and FQGTGA. CDR3 DNA: TGTGCCAGCAGCTTGGTGGGGGGTAGCGAGCAGTACTTC. It translates to CASSLVGGSEQYF.

Regarding this clone: At one end, the junction sequence differs from germline, possibly due to a read error. This chain connects TRBV7-7 to TRBJ2-5; 8 bases line up with TRBD1. CDR1 is SSHAT and CDR2 is FNYEAQ in the germline V gene (reference sequence). This CDR3 is built from 18 residues. For the CDR3, the DNA is TGTGCTAGCAGCTTAGGAGGGCGACAGGGGCCCTTCCAAGAGACCCAGTACTTC. Residues: CASSLGGRQGPFQETQYF.

This chain links TRBV9 with TRBJ2-1; weak D call: TRBD2 (6 bases). Germline assignment: CDR1 SGDLS and CDR2 YYNGEE. This CDR3 has 14 residues. V dropped 4 bases and J dropped 8 bases, with 16 bases sitting between them. The CDR3 loop reads CASSPFSGVDEQFF. The CDR3, as DNA: TGTGCCAGCAGCCCGTTTTCGGGGGTGGATGAGCAGTTCTTC.

The sample holds one count of this clone. CDR3 residues: CASSDFGVGAQETQYF. CDR3 nucleotide sequence: TGTGCCAGCAGTGATTTTGGTGTGGGGGCCCAAGAGACCCAGTACTTC. The genes are TRBV6-1 and TRBJ2-5; possible D gene TRBD1, 6 bases. This CDR3 is 16 amino acids long. The germline V gene encodes CDR1 MNHNS and CDR2 SASEGT. The V end was cut by 3 bases, the J end by 1 base, with 15 bases between.

CDR3 bases: TGTGCCAGCAGCTACGGGAGGGCGGAGGGATATGGCTACACCTTC. This gives the protein CASSYGRAEGYGYTF. The chain has TRBV2 and TRBJ1-2; D remains unclear. With 6 bases removed from V and 5 bases from J, the gap between germline ends came to 19 bases. Germline V gene sequence: CDR1 SNHLY, CDR2 FYNNEI. This CDR3 has 15 residues.

J is TRBJ2-3 and V is TRBV7-9; TRBD1 is a possible D gene (6 bases). The CDR3 consists of 15 residues. V lost 2 bases and J 4 bases, leaving 13 bases between the germline ends. Germline CDR1 SEHNR, CDR2 FQNEAQ (reference sequence). CDR3 residues: CASSLSRGGSDTQYF. CDR3 DNA sequence: TGTGCCAGCAGCTTATCCAGGGGTGGTTCAGATACGCAGTATTTT.

The chain couples TRBV6-6 to TRBJ1-1, with D unclear. The CDR3 consists of 14 residues. Trimming took 2 bases from V and 4 from J, leaving 11 bases between them. Looked up from germline, CDR1 is MNHNY and CDR2 is SVGAGI (reference sequence). The DNA of the CDR3 is TGTGCCAGCAGTTACCGTGGGGAGATCACTGAAGCTTTCTTT. It yields the protein CASSYRGEITEAFF.

The V call is TRBV9, the J call TRBJ2-1; 10 nucleotides match TRBD2. The CDR3 is 16 residues long. Per the germline V gene, CDR1 is SGDLS and CDR2 is YYNGEE. The trim removed 2 bases at V and 13 bases at J, leaving 15 bases unmatched. The CDR3 sequence is CASSVDPGTSALPQFF. In nucleotides, the CDR3 is TGTGCCAGCAGCGTTGACCCTGGGACTAGCGCGCTCCCACAGTTCTTC.

J is TRBJ1-1 and V is TRBV7-9; 8 positions agree with TRBD1. V gave up 2 bases and J gave up 11 bases; unmatched junction bases: 7. The CDR3 runs 13 residues. In germline, CDR1 is SEHNR, CDR2 FQNEAQ (reference sequence). CDR3 in amino acids: CASSLRDRTGAFF. CDR3 DNA sequence: TGTGCCAGCAGCTTACGGGACAGGACTGGTGCTTTCTTT.

This clone has only one observation. The V and J genes are TRBV7-6 and TRBJ2-1; D unresolved. Germline values: CDR1 SGHVS, CDR2 FNYEAQ. V gave up 5 bases and J gave up 4 bases, with 6 bases separating them. The CDR3 runs 12 residues. The CDR3 DNA follows: TGTGCCAGCAGCCTACAGTACAATGAGCAGTTCTTC. Translated: CASSLQYNEQFF. Combining the CDR3 with reference TRBV7-6 and TRBJ2-1 gives the whole variable domain GAGVSQSPRYKVTKRGQDVALRCDPISGHVSLYWYRQALGQGPEFLTYFNYEAQQDKSGLPNDRFSAERPEGSISTLTIQRTEQRDSAMYRCASSLQYNEQFFGPGTRLTVL.

The gene calls are TRBV28 and TRBJ1-4; D remains ambiguous. Between the trimmed V and J ends, which lost 0 bases and 0 bases, there was a span of 14 bases. Germline V CDR1 and CDR2: MDHEN, SYDVKM. The length of the CDR3 is 18 residues. CDR3: CASSLWTLTGATNEKLFF. The CDR3 nucleotides read TGTGCCAGCAGTTTATGGACGCTAACGGGTGCAACTAATGAAAAACTGTTTTTT. The variable domain in full, completed from reference TRBV28 and TRBJ1-4, reads DVKVTQSSRYLVKRTGEKVFLECVQDMDHENMFWYRQDPGLGLRLIYFSYDVKMKEKGDIPEGYSVSREKKERFSLILESASTNQTSMYLCASSLWTLTGATNEKLFFGSGTQLSVL.

This sequence joins TRBV9 and TRBJ1-2; D unclear. Germline V gene data show CDR1 as SGDLS and CDR2 as YYNGEE. The CDR3 is 15 residues long. Trimming removed 4 bases at V and 1 base at J, with 14 bases between. The CDR3 coding sequence is TGTGCCAGCAGCCCGCGGTTCCGTGATAACTATGGCTACACCTTC. The encoded protein is CASSPRFRDNYGYTF.

This sequence joins TRBV5-4 and TRBJ1-1; D is possibly TRBD1 (5 bases). This CDR3 comprises 14 residues. CDR1 and CDR2 from the germline V gene are SGHNT and YYREEE (reference sequence). V lost 0 bases, J lost 1 base, and 7 bases lay in between. The CDR3 nucleotides are TGTGCCAGCAGCTTGGACAGGAGGAACACTGAAGCTTTCTTT. Protein: CASSLDRRNTEAFF.

This chain uses TRBV4-3 with TRBJ1-4, with no clear D. V lost 2 bases to trimming and J lost 7 bases, with 17 bases between them. The germline V gene encodes CDR1 LGHNA and CDR2 YSLEER. This CDR3 comprises 16 residues. The CDR3 loop is CASSQRGSGLREKLFF. CDR3 DNA sequence: TGCGCCAGCAGCCAAAGAGGGTCCGGTCTACGTGAAAAACTGTTTTTT.